The 14 T cell receptor beta chains below were found in one sample sequenced in a study of cytomegalovirus exposure and HLA in healthy donors. This PCR relied on a set of 60 Vbeta primers and 13 Jbeta primers. Profiled with immunoSEQ multiplex PCR; TCRdb holds only in-frame clones, not every one. The sample has more than 90,000 clones; 78% are singletons. The sequencing sample was made of PBMCs. The origin of the receptors is a woman aged 55-70 years in good health and CMV-seronegative.

This clone has a handful of counts. The gene calls are TRBV2 and TRBJ1-2; D remains ambiguous. Germline lookup yields CDR1 SNHLY and CDR2 FYNNEI. Trimming left V 2 bases short and J 1 base short, with 8 bases between. The CDR3 extends over 14 amino acids. CDR3 DNA: TGTGCCAGCAGTGAACTAGGTCGTAACTATGGCTACACCTTC. Translating gives CASSELGRNYGYTF. Filled out from reference TRBV2 and TRBJ1-2, the complete variable domain reads EPEVTQTPSHQVTQMGQEVILRCVPISNHLYFYWYRQILGQKVEFLVSFYNNEISEKSEIFDDQFSVERPDGSNFTLKIRSTKLEDSAMYFCASSELGRNYGYTFGSGTRLTVV.

The chain uses TRBV27 and TRBJ1-2; TRBD1 matches 7 bases. The CDR3 is made up of 13 amino acids. V was clipped by 3 bases and J by 6 bases; unmatched bases: 4. Germline CDR1 MNHEY, CDR2 SMNVEV (reference sequence). The CDR3 reads CASSFTGVDGYTF. The CDR3 bases are TGTGCCAGCAGTTTCACAGGGGTGGATGGCTACACCTTC.

The CDR3 region is CASSEGGGTPLHF. The CDR3 DNA sequence: TGTGCCAGCAGTGAAGGTGGGGGGACACCCCTCCACTTT. V is TRBV6-4 and J is TRBJ1-6; D is possibly TRBD1 (5 bases). CDR1 is MRHNA and CDR2 is SNTAGT in the germline V gene. Trimming shortened V by 3 bases and J by 11 bases, and 11 bases separated the two germline ends. The CDR3 sequence is 13 residues long.

J is TRBJ2-3 and V is TRBV5-4; D might be TRBD1 (5 bases). The length of the CDR3 is 16 residues. Germline V gene lookup returns CDR1 SGHNT and CDR2 YYREEE (reference sequence). V dropped 3 bases and J dropped 2 bases, with 16 bases sitting between them. The CDR3 region has the DNA TGTGCCAGCAGCTCCCGACAGCTTGGGTCCACAGATACGCAGTATTTT. Protein product: CASSSRQLGSTDTQYF.

The V call is TRBV27, the J call TRBJ2-7; 8 bases fit TRBD2. J gave up 2 bases and V 3 bases, and 6 bases lay outside the gene matches. CDR3 length: 15 amino acids. The germline gives CDR1 MNHEY, CDR2 SMNVEV (reference sequence). CDR3 DNA sequence: TGTGCCAGCAGTTTGACCGGGAGGGTTACCTACGAGCAGTACTTC. Translation: CASSLTGRVTYEQYF.

V is TRBV27 and J is TRBJ1-1; D unclear. The CDR3 has 13 amino acids. Trimming stripped 3 bases from V and 4 bases from J, with 9 bases between. CDR1 MNHEY and CDR2 SMNVEV come from the germline V gene (reference sequence). CDR3 amino acids: CASSFREATEAFF. For the CDR3, the DNA is TGTGCCAGCAGTTTTCGCGAAGCCACTGAAGCTTTCTTT.

The chain is built from TRBV30 and TRBJ1-1, with 10 bases lining up with TRBD1. After removal of 1 base from V and 5 bases from J, the junction contained 1 base not matched to a gene. The CDR3 covers 13 residues. Germline CDR1 and CDR2: GTSNPN and SVGIG (reference sequence). The CDR3 DNA reads TGTGCCTGGAGTGGACAGGGGGCGACTGAAGCTTTCTTT. Amino acids: CAWSGQGATEAFF.

This clone was detected only a few times. In DNA form, the CDR3 reads TGTGCCAGCGCACAGGGGACAGGAGGTAGCAATCAGCCCCAGCATTTT. The encoded protein is CASAQGTGGSNQPQHF. The gene calls are TRBV28 and TRBJ1-5; 8 bases fit TRBD1. Germline assignment: CDR1 MDHEN and CDR2 SYDVKM. V was clipped by 8 bases and J by 0 bases; unmatched bases: 9. The CDR3 is made up of 16 amino acids.

The CDR3 DNA reads as TGTGCCAGCAGAAAAGACAGGGGAAGCAATCAGCCCCAGCATTTT. Residues: CASRKDRGSNQPQHF. This rearrangement joins TRBV27 to TRBJ1-5, with 8 nucleotides matching TRBD1. CDR3 length: 15 amino acids. Germline-derived CDR1 and CDR2 are MNHEY and SMNVEV (reference sequence). The V segment lost 6 bases and the J segment 1 base; nucleotides outside the gene matches: 5.

The count of this clone is one. V usage is TRBV5-1 and J usage is TRBJ2-1; TRBD2 is a possible D gene (7 bases). Trimming pared 0 bases from V and 2 bases from J, leaving 12 bases between. CDR3 length: 16 amino acids. The germline V gene encodes CDR1 SGHRS and CDR2 YFSETQ. The CDR3 spells CASSLEGGPTYNEQFF. CDR3 nucleotides: TGCGCCAGCAGCTTGGAGGGGGGGCCCACCTACAATGAGCAGTTCTTC. The full variable domain, in which reference TRBV5-1 and TRBJ2-1 provide the parts outside the CDR3, is KAGVTQTPRYLIKTRGQQVTLSCSPISGHRSVSWYQQTPGQGLQFLFEYFSETQRNKGNFPGRFSGRQFSNSRSEMNVSTLELGDSALYLCASSLEGGPTYNEQFFGPGTRLTVL.

This clone was counted a few times. The chain employs TRBV19 and TRBJ1-1; D uncertain. The CDR3 runs 13 residues. V shed 8 bases and J shed 5 bases, with 15 bases lying between them. CDR1 LNHDA and CDR2 SQIVND come from the germline V gene (reference sequence). CDR3 nucleotides: TGTGCCAGTGGGCCCCGGGGAAGGACTGAAGCTTTCTTT. As protein: CASGPRGRTEAFF.

V and J are TRBV4-3 and TRBJ1-2; TRBD1 agrees at 9 bases. Losses at the gene ends were 0 bases for V and 4 bases for J; bases not matched to a gene: 9. The CDR3 totals 17 residues. Germline loops: CDR1 LGHNA, CDR2 YSLEER. The chain's CDR3 is CASSQDTRQGEGYGYTF. CDR3 sequence (DNA): TGCGCCAGCAGCCAAGATACTCGACAGGGGGAAGGCTATGGCTACACCTTC.

V and J are TRBV4-1 and TRBJ2-3; 10 nucleotides agree with TRBD2. J lost 1 base, V lost 0 bases, and 4 bases had no gene match. The CDR3 runs 17 residues. Germline V gives CDR1 MGHRA, CDR2 YSYEKL. Here the CDR3 DNA reads TGCGCCAGCAGCCAAGAGGGTCTAGCGGGGGGCACAGATACGCAGTATTTT. It encodes CASSQEGLAGGTDTQYF.

This clone has a single count. The V and J genes are TRBV5-1 and TRBJ1-2; 8 bases are a match to TRBD1. This CDR3 is built from 13 residues. CDR1 and CDR2 (germline): SGHRS, YFSETQ. V gave up 5 bases and J gave up 6 bases; unmatched junction bases: 6. The CDR3, as DNA: TGCGCCAGCAGTTGGGGACAGGAGAATGGCTACACCTTC. This gives the protein CASSWGQENGYTF. The variable domain in full, completed from reference TRBV5-1 and TRBJ1-2, reads KAGVTQTPRYLIKTRGQQVTLSCSPISGHRSVSWYQQTPGQGLQFLFEYFSETQRNKGNFPGRFSGRQFSNSRSEMNVSTLELGDSALYLCASSWGQENGYTFGSGTRLTVV.